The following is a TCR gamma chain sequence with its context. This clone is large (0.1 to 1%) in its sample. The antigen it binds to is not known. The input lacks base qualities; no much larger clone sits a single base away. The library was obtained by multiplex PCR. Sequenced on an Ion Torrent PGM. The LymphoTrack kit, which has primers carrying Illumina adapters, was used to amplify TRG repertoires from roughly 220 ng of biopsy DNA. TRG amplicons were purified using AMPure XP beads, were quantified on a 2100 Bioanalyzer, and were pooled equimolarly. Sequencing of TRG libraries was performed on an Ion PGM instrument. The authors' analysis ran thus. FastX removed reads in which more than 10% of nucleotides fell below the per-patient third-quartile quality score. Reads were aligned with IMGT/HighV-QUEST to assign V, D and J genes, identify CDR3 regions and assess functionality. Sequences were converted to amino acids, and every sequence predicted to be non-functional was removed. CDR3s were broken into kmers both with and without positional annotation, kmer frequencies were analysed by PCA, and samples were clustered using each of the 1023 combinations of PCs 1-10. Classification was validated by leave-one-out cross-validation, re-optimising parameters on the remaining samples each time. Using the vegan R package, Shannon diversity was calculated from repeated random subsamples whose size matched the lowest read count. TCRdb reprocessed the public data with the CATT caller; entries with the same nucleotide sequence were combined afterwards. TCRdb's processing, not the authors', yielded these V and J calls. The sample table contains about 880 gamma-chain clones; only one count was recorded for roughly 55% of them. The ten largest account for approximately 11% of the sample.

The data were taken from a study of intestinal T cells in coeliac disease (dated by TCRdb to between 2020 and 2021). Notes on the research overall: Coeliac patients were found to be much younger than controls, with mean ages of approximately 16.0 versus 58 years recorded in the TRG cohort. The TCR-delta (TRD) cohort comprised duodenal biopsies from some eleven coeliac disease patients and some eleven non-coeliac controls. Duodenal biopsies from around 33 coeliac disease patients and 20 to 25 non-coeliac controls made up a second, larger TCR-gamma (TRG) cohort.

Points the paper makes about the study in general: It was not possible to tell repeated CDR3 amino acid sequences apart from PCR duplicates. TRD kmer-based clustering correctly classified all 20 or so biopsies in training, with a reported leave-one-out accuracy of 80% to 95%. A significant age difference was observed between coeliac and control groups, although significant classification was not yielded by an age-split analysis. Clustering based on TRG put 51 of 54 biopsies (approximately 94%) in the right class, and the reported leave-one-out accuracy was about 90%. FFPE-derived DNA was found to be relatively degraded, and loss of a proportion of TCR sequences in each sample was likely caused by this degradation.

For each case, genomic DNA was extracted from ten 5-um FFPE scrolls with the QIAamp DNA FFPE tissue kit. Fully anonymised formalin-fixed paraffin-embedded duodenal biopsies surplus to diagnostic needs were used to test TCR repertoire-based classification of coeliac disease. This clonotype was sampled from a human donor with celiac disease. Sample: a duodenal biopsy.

The nucleotide sequence is given as TGTGCCACCTGGGACACGGATGGTTGGTTCAAGATATTT. Its translation reads: CATWDTDGWFKIF. The chain employs TRGV5 and TRGJP1. The CDR3 runs 13 residues from the cysteine to the phenylalanine. Just the 39-base CDR3 DNA is kept, in frame starting at base 1. Germline trimming: 2 bases from V, 7 bases from J; junction bases outside gene matches: 4. Looking up the germline V gene yields CDR1 VINAFY and CDR2 YDVSNSKD.